The 23 T cell receptor beta chains below come from one sample, sequenced in a study of shared clonotypes between healthy human individuals. The table came from immunoSEQ multiplex PCR; TCRdb's copy has only in-frame clones and leaves some out. The table shows around 2.1 million clones, with around 95% occurring only once. Sequencing was done on a sample of naive CD4+ T cells sorted from blood. Noted subset: CD45RA+ positively selected. Receptor source: a young man in good health.

The chain employs TRBV5-6 and TRBJ2-7; D is perhaps TRBD2 (5 bases). Germline CDR1 and CDR2: SGHDT and YYEEEE. The CDR3 consists of 14 residues. V lost 2 bases and J lost 6, with 15 bases in between. The CDR3 DNA reads as TGTGCCAGCAGCTTCGCTGGCTTGGGAGCCGAGCAGTACTTC. Protein product: CASSFAGLGAEQYF.

This clone appeared a single time. The gene calls are TRBV4-2 and TRBJ2-4; possible D gene TRBD1, 5 bases. From germline, CDR1 is LGHNA and CDR2 YNFKEQ. V lost 0 bases and J 0 bases, leaving 18 bases between the germline ends. The CDR3 totals 19 residues. The CDR3 loop is CASSQESRQTKLAKNIQYF. DNA of the CDR3: TGTGCCAGCAGCCAAGAATCACGACAGACCAAACTAGCCAAAAACATTCAGTACTTC.

The rearrangement links TRBV4-1 to TRBJ1-6; tentative D call: TRBD1 (5 bases). Deletions cut 4 bases from V and 0 bases from J, with 10 bases between. Looked up from germline, CDR1 is MGHRA and CDR2 is YSYEKL. This CDR3 has 16 amino acids. In DNA form, the CDR3 reads TGCGCCAGCAGCCGTGGGGCAAGCTCCTATAATTCACCCCTCCACTTT. Translated, it gives CASSRGASSYNSPLHF.

The genes are TRBV5-1 and TRBJ2-7; D is uncertain. With 3 bases removed from V and 3 bases from J, the gap between germline ends came to 10 bases. Germline CDR1 reads SGHRS; CDR2 reads YFSETQ. This CDR3 contains 13 residues. The DNA of the CDR3 is TGCGCCAGCAGCTCGGTGGGAAACTACGAGCAGTACTTC. It specifies CASSSVGNYEQYF.

The chain links TRBV5-6 to TRBJ2-7; D gene uncertain. CDR1 is SGHDT, CDR2 YYEEEE, per germline. This CDR3 is 13 amino acids long. V gave up 9 bases and J gave up 1 base, with 14 bases separating them. In DNA form, the CDR3 reads TGTGCCACCGGGTCGTTAGGGTCCTACGAGCAGTACTTC. It is translated as CATGSLGSYEQYF.

V and J are TRBV9 and TRBJ2-1, with TRBD2 matching over 8 bases. Germline lookup yields CDR1 SGDLS and CDR2 YYNGEE. The CDR3 sequence is 16 residues long. The V segment lost 4 bases and the J segment 3 bases; nucleotides outside the gene matches: 9. CDR3 in amino acids: CASSPLGSGVYNEQFF. DNA of the CDR3: TGTGCCAGCAGCCCTTTGGGTAGCGGGGTCTACAATGAGCAGTTCTTC.

V usage is TRBV19 and J usage is TRBJ2-7, with D maybe TRBD2 (6 bases). V was pared by 3 bases and J by 5 bases, with 23 bases between. This CDR3 contains 17 residues. Germline CDR1 is LNHDA and CDR2 is SQIVND (reference sequence). This CDR3 is CASSISRGGVMIHEQYF. As DNA, the CDR3 is TGTGCCAGTAGTATCTCGAGGGGAGGCGTTATGATTCACGAGCAGTACTTC.

The chain is built from TRBV19 and TRBJ2-3; perhaps TRBD1 as D (5 bases). Trimming cost V 3 bases and J 4 bases, with 14 bases left between them. The length of the CDR3 is 15 residues. The germline V gene encodes CDR1 LNHDA and CDR2 SQIVND (reference sequence). As DNA, the CDR3 is TGTGCCAGTAGTATGGTGAAGGGGATCCCAGATACGCAGTATTTT. Protein sequence: CASSMVKGIPDTQYF.

The count of this clone is one. Other DNA sequences in this sample translate to the same CDR3. The chain recombines TRBV11-2 with TRBJ2-2; 7 nucleotides align to TRBD1. V shed 2 bases, J shed 2 bases, and the junction held 2 bases outside the gene matches. The germline CDR1 and CDR2 sequences are SGHAT and FQNNGV. The CDR3 covers 15 residues. In nucleotides, the CDR3 is TGTGCCAGCAGCTTATCAGGGGGAAACACCGGGGAGCTGTTTTTT. It codes for CASSLSGGNTGELFF.

The CDR3 here is CASSLTPGWTNEVGHNEQFF. CDR3 nucleotides: TGTGCCAGCAGCTTAACTCCGGGGTGGACAAATGAGGTGGGGCACAATGAGCAGTTCTTC. The chain carries TRBV7-3 and TRBJ2-1, with D perhaps given as TRBD1 or TRBD2 (5 bases each). The CDR3 is 20 amino acids. Per germline, CDR1 SGHTA and CDR2 FQGTGA. V was pared by 0 bases and J by 5 bases, with 26 bases between.

This chain uses TRBV7-6 with TRBJ2-6; 12 nucleotides match TRBD1. Looked up from germline, CDR1 is SGHVS and CDR2 is FNYEAQ. The CDR3 is 17 residues long. With V trimmed by 10 bases and J by 4 bases, 11 bases remained unmatched. The CDR3 spells CATRSGQGAQGANVLTF. In DNA, the CDR3 is TGTGCCACCCGATCGGGACAGGGGGCGCAGGGGGCCAACGTCCTGACTTTC.

This chain links TRBV9 with TRBJ2-7; 8 positions agree with TRBD2. The germline V gene has CDR1 SGDLS and CDR2 YYNGEE. Unmatched junction bases numbered 8, after V lost 3 bases and J lost 3 bases. The CDR3 has 15 residues. CDR3 DNA: TGTGCCAGCAGCGGCCGAGGGGGACTAGGCTACGAGCAGTACTTC. This sequence encodes CASSGRGGLGYEQYF.

This clone has a single count. CDR3: CASSSGGPWGYEQYF. The CDR3 DNA is TGTGCCAGCAGCTCAGGGGGCCCCTGGGGCTACGAGCAGTACTTC. The rearrangement joins TRBV6-5 to TRBJ2-7, with 8 bases lining up with TRBD1. V dropped 6 bases and J dropped 3; count of bases not matched to a gene: 10. The CDR3 spans 15 residues. From germline, CDR1 is MNHEY and CDR2 SVGAGI.

The chain couples TRBV13 to TRBJ1-1, with TRBD1 as a possible D gene (5 bases). The V and J ends lost 2 bases and 3 bases respectively, with 22 bases between them. The CDR3 consists of 18 residues. The germline CDR1 and CDR2 sequences are PRHDT and FYEKMQ (reference sequence). In DNA, the CDR3 is TGTGCCAGCAGCTTACCCTACAATAGGGGAACGGTGGACACTGAAGCTTTCTTT. Its protein product is CASSLPYNRGTVDTEAFF.

This clone showed up just a few times. The V call is TRBV6-1, the J call TRBJ2-7; the D gene could be TRBD1 or TRBD2 (7 bases each). Germline loops: CDR1 MNHNS, CDR2 SASEGT. The CDR3 runs 12 residues. V gave up 7 bases and J gave up 4 bases, with 11 bases separating them. The chain's CDR3 is CASKQGGYEQYF. The CDR3 DNA reads TGTGCCAGCAAGCAGGGGGGGTACGAGCAGTACTTC.

The chain is built from TRBV11-2 and TRBJ1-3, with 9 bases aligning to TRBD1. The CDR3 totals 13 residues. Trimming cost V 6 bases and J 6 bases; bases outside gene matches: 3. Germline V CDR1 and CDR2: SGHAT, FQNNGV. CDR3 nucleotide sequence: TGTGCCAGCAGGCGGACAGGGGTAAACACCATATATTTT. Its translation: CASRRTGVNTIYF. Variable domain in full (rest from reference TRBV11-2 and TRBJ1-3): EAGVAQSPRYKIIEKRQSVAFWCNPISGHATLYWYQQILGQGPKLLIQFQNNGVVDDSQLPKDRFSAERLKGVDSTLKIQPAKLEDSAVYLCASRRTGVNTIYFGEGSWLTVV.

This clone is a singleton in its sample. This chain uses TRBV7-2 with TRBJ1-2, with D possibly being TRBD1 (5 bases). From germline, CDR1 is SGHTA and CDR2 FQGNSA. This CDR3 comprises 16 residues. Trimming took off 1 base at V and 8 bases at J, with 20 bases between the two ends. The CDR3 reads CASSLGVLHGQGGYTF. CDR3 nucleotides: TGTGCCAGCAGCTTAGGCGTGCTCCATGGACAAGGCGGCTACACCTTC.

Of note for this clone: Other DNA sequences from this sample encode an identical CDR3 as well. The chain has TRBV5-4 and TRBJ2-1; 12 bases match TRBD2. After removal of 3 bases from V and 6 bases from J, the junction contained 4 bases not matched to a gene. There are 15 residues in the CDR3. Germline CDR1 is SGHNT and CDR2 is YYREEE (reference sequence). CDR3 nucleotides: TGTGCCAGCAGCTCACTAGCGGGAGGAGGCAATGAGCAGTTCTTC. Protein sequence: CASSSLAGGGNEQFF.

The J gene is TRBJ1-1, the V gene TRBV7-2; TRBD1 is a possible D gene (5 bases). Germline-derived CDR1 and CDR2 are SGHTA and FQGNSA. The CDR3 consists of 15 residues. Between the trimmed V and J ends, which lost 4 bases and 1 base, there was a span of 13 bases. The CDR3 nucleotides read TGTGCCAGCAGCTCCCCCGGTGGGGGGAACACTGAAGCTTTCTTT. Translating gives CASSSPGGGNTEAFF.

This clone was recorded only once. The V call is TRBV29-1, the J call TRBJ2-7; 12 bases agree with TRBD1. The V gene end was trimmed by 7 bases and the J gene end by 3 bases; junction bases not matched to a gene: 4. CDR3 length: 13 amino acids. Germline loops: CDR1 SQVTM, CDR2 ANQGSEA. The CDR3 reads CSAGTGGFYEQYF. The DNA of the CDR3 is TGCAGCGCGGGGACAGGGGGCTTCTACGAGCAGTACTTC.

CDR3: CASSYEVAGVEQYF. In DNA, the CDR3 is TGTGCCAGCAGTTACGAGGTAGCGGGGGTCGAGCAGTACTTC. The chain joins TRBV6-6 to TRBJ2-7, with TRBD2 matching over 9 bases. Germline CDR1 is MNHNY and CDR2 is SVGAGI (reference sequence). The CDR3 consists of 14 residues. With 2 bases clipped from V and 6 bases from J, the junction kept 5 bases outside the gene matches.

DNA for the CDR3: TGTGCCAGCATTTTTGTTGGGGGGAATTCACCCCTCCACTTT. The encoded protein is CASIFVGGNSPLHF. This sequence joins TRBV28 and TRBJ1-6, with D tentatively TRBD1 (5 bases). V shed 7 bases and J shed 7 bases, with 14 bases lying between them. Germline V gene sequence: CDR1 MDHEN, CDR2 SYDVKM. The CDR3 spans 14 residues. Variable domain in full (rest from reference TRBV28 and TRBJ1-6): DVKVTQSSRYLVKRTGEKVFLECVQDMDHENMFWYRQDPGLGLRLIYFSYDVKMKEKGDIPEGYSVSREKKERFSLILESASTNQTSMYLCASIFVGGNSPLHFGNGTRLTVT.

V gene TRBV12-2 combines with J gene TRBJ2-7. TRBV12-2 is classified as a pseudogene. CDR3 length: 16 amino acids. The CDR3 DNA reads TGTGCAAGTCGCTTAGCGGGGACCCCGAGCTCCTACGAGCAGTACTTC. Translation gives CASRLAGTPSSYEQYF.